This T cell receptor (beta chain) was recorded in a study of immune evolution from preneoplasia to lung adenocarcinoma (dated by TCRdb to the early 2020s). Looking at the study overall: HLA loss of heterozygosity was seen in about 7%, 15% and 30% of AIS, MIA and ADC lesions, and in no AAH lesions. The study reported that under 110 samples were used for TCR sequencing. The TCR sequencing data were obtained from about 47 patients. The overall cohort comprised around 48 patients with pulmonary nodules who underwent surgical resection. The immune data were combined with whole exome sequencing and methylation data from the same cohort of nodules. The study profiled immune contexture across lung adenocarcinoma precursors and invasive adenocarcinoma using immune gene expression, TCR sequencing and multiplex immunofluorescence. Sample size was determined by specimen availability and not by a prior power calculation. POLYSOLVER was used to infer Class I HLA alleles from exome data, while LOHHLA was used to detect allele-specific HLA loss. Resected precursor lesions (AAH, AIS, MIA) and invasive adenocarcinomas were compared against paired morphologically normal lung tissue.

Broad study findings and their caveats: The highest T cell clonality was observed in KRAS-mutant nodules compared with EGFR-mutant or double wild-type lesions. Because all patients were from Japan and China, applicability to Western populations was uncertain. The highest top T cell clone frequencies were observed in normal lung, and a progressive decrease in top T cell clone frequencies appeared to occur from AAH through AIS, MIA and invasive adenocarcinoma. The findings reflected association rather than direct causation, and larger cohorts with long-term follow-up and longitudinal biopsies were considered necessary. Clonality was highest in normal lung, while later-stage lesions appeared to show lower clonality but higher T cell density and diversity.

The CDR3 runs 14 amino acids, cysteine and phenylalanine included. Just CDR3 DNA is preserved here, 42 bases in frame from base 1. For CDR1 and CDR2, the germline V gene lists SQVTM and ANQGSEA. Relative to germline, V is missing 7 bases and J is missing 2 bases, with 9 bases of the junction outside any gene match. Patients underwent resection in Japan or China between the mid-2010s and the late 2010s. Two lung cancer pathologists independently reviewed H&E slides to confirm the histologic diagnosis of every case. To enrich premalignant or tumor cells for nucleic acid extraction, macro-dissection was performed after pathologic assessment. The AllPrep DNA/RNA FFPE Kit was used to isolate DNA from FFPE tissue. Comment on this clone: What antigen it recognizes has not been identified. One base away there is no much larger clone; base qualities are not given.

Using the immunoSEQ hsTCRbeta Kit, TCR beta CDR3 regions were sequenced from DNA. The paper's data handling went like this. TCR sequencing data were analysed with the ImmunoSEQ Analyzer. T cell clonality was defined as 1 minus Pielou's evenness, calculated on productive rearrangements. T cell diversity was measured with the inverse Simpson index on productive templates. T cell density was expressed as TCR beta template counts normalized to usable DNA, with usable DNA estimated by amplifying and sequencing housekeeping genes. Two-sided Kruskal-Wallis tests were used to compare TCR metrics across histologic stages. TCRdb carries this immuneACCESS record with in-frame sequences only. Its versions omit some clonotypes, under half of them owing to an unresolved V gene in the studies checked, with the rest unexplained. V, J and clone size are those of that table, while D and trimming were read from the DNA. The sample profile shows 2,500 to 3,000 clones; roughly 76% of them were found once. Roughly 5% of the sample lies in the top ten.

The clonotype comes from a person aged 55-85 years with invasive lung adenocarcinoma. The sample comprised FFPE invasive lung adenocarcinoma tissue. The cell subset or site tag for this specimen amounts to: frankly invasive lung adenocarcinoma (ADC). The V gene is TRBV29-1 and the J gene is TRBJ1-1, and TRBD1 aligns with 8 junction nucleotides. The encoded CDR3 is CSARTQGGNTEAFF. In nucleotides, the sequence is TGCAGCGCCAGAACACAGGGGGGAAACACTGAAGCTTTCTTT.